This record concerns one TCR beta chain sequence. Only in-frame clones appear in the TCRdb table, and some are missing; sequencing was by immunoSEQ multiplex PCR. The repertoire holds under 95,000 clones, with around 90% as singletons. Looked up from germline, CDR1 is MNHEY and CDR2 is SVGAGI. V lost 9 bases to trimming and J lost 6 bases; unmatched junction nucleotides: 11. The CDR3 has 14 amino acids. This record belongs to a study of blood T cell repertoires in COVID-19. About the study: Sample material is recorded as cDNA or gDNA derived from T cells, B-cell-depleted T cells, or PBMCs.

The chain recombines TRBV6-5 with TRBJ1-5, with 7 bases that match TRBD1. Input material: peripheral blood. The sequence derives from a woman between 50 and 59 years old in a cohort sampled during active COVID-19. The CDR3 protein is CASQARQGVQPQHF. The CDR3 DNA follows: TGTGCCAGTCAGGCTAGACAGGGAGTTCAGCCCCAGCATTTT.